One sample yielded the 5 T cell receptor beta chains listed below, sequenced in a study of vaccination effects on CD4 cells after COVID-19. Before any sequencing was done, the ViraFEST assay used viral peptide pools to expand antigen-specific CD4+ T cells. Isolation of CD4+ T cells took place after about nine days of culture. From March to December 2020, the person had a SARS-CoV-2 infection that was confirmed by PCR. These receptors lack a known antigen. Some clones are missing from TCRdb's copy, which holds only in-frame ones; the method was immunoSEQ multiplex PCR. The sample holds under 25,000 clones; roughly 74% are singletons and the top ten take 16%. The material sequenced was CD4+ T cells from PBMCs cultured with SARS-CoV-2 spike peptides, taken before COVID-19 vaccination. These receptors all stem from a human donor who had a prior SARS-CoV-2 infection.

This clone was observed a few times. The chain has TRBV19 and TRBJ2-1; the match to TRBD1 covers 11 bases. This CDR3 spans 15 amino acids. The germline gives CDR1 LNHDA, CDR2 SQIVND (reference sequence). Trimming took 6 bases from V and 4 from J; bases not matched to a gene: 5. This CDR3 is CASSLGTGGYNEQFF. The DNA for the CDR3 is TGTGCCAGTAGCTTAGGGACAGGGGGTTACAATGAGCAGTTCTTC.

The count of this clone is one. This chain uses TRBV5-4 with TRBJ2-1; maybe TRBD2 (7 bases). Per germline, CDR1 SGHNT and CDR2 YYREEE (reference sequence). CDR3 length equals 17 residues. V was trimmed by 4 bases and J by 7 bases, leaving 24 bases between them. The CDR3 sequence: CASSPTFGRGGRNEQFF. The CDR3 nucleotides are TGTGCCAGCAGCCCCACCTTTGGGAGGGGGGGTCGGAATGAGCAGTTCTTC.

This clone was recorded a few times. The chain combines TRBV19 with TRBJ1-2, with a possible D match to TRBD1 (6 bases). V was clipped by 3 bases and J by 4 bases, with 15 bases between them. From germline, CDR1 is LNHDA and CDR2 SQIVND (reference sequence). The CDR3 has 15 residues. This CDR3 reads CASSMIGGPTYGYTF. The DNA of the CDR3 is TGTGCCAGTAGTATGATCGGGGGCCCGACCTATGGCTACACCTTC. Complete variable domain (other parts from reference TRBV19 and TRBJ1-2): DGGITQSPKYLFRKEGQNVTLSCEQNLNHDAMYWYRQDPGQGLRLIYYSQIVNDFQKGDIAEGYSVSREKKESFPLTVTSAQKNPTAFYLCASSMIGGPTYGYTFGSGTRLTVV.

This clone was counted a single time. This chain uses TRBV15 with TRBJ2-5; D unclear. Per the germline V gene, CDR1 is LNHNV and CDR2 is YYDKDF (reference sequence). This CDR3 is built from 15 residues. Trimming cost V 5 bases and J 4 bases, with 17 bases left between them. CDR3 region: CATSLPLDIGETQYF. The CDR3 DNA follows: TGTGCCACCAGCCTCCCGCTCGACATCGGAGAGACCCAGTACTTC.

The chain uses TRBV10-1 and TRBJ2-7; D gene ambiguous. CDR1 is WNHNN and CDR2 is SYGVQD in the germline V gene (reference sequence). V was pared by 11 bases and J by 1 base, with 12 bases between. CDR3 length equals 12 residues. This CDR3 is CASLPPSYEQYF. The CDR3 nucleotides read TGCGCCTCGCTCCCCCCTTCCTACGAGCAGTACTTC.